This T cell receptor beta chain originates from a study of blood T cell repertoires in COVID-19 (dated by TCRdb to about 2020). With respect to the entire study: Collaborator samples came from the United States, Italy and Spain and covered acute and convalescent phases of COVID-19. The prospective study material was composed of cDNA or gDNA derived from T cells, B-cell-depleted T cells, or PBMCs. The repertoires were made available in a free public database intended to serve as a resource for research on the immune response to SARS-CoV-2. The dataset comprised deeply sampled blood TCRbeta repertoires from subjects exposed to, actively infected with, or recovered from COVID-19. Sample metadata almost always included a de-identified subject ID, COVID-19 status, age in years and sex. Where available, HLA class I and class II types were obtained from metadata supplied by the sample provider rather than from assay-based typing. The samples were drawn from the first 160 participants of the ongoing ImmuneRACE study and from some 1,300 subjects provided by 6 global collaborators.

Overall study outcomes, separate from this receptor: Clinical and demographic metadata were provided uncurated, with the amount varying by source and participant.

Enrolling through a virtual design, the prospective study's participants ranged in age from roughly 18 to 90 years and lived across 24 United States geographic areas. To assign participants to cohorts, the prospective study relied on clinical history that participants themselves reported in a screening survey and a study questionnaire. Recovered participants in ImmuneRACE Cohort 3 were defined by two consecutive negative NP/OP PCR tests, clearance by a healthcare professional, or resolution of symptoms. In the prospective study, whole blood, serum and a nasopharyngeal or oropharyngeal swab were collected from each participant by mobile phlebotomists. Prospective study participants could optionally give additional blood draws and questionnaires over an approximately 2-month period. Prospective study blood samples were shipped either frozen or at room temperature before DNA extraction. The CDR3, from cysteine to phenylalanine, totals 15 residues. The entry retains the CDR3 DNA only, 45 bases that are in frame from base 1. In the germline V gene (reference sequence), CDR1 corresponds to LGHDT and CDR2 to YNNKEL. V loses 0 bases at its end and J loses 4 bases; junction bases beyond the gene matches: 2.

The immunoSEQ Assay, a bias-controlled multiplex PCR, was used to amplify TCRbeta CDR3 regions from genomic DNA. In the authors' own workflow: The number of nucleated cells in each sample was estimated by amplification of reference gene primers within the assay. Sequence reads were collapsed and filtered to measure the absolute abundance of every unique TCRbeta CDR3 rearrangement. Productive Simpson clonality was computed per sample as the square root of Simpson's diversity index over productive rearrangements. Here the immuneACCESS table is served through TCRdb, limited to in-frame sequences with V and J called. Missing clones are a known gap in these copies; in checked studies unresolved V genes cover under half, and the rest lacks a known reason. V and J calls and clone size come straight from that table; D and trimming were deduced from the DNA. This sample is represented by hundreds of thousands of clones; 80% to 90% of them were singletons. The ten largest clonotypes hold roughly 1% of the sample.

For this clone: There is no known antigen for this receptor. No base-level quality is on record; no much larger clone is a single base apart.

The sequenced material came from PBMCs or T cells enriched from blood (not recorded which). This clonotype originated in a man aged 18 to 30 who had recovered from COVID-19. The rearranged segments are TRBV3-1 (or the pseudogene TRBV3-2) and TRBJ2-2; TRBD1 fits 7 bases in the junction. The DNA sequence reads TGTGCCAGCAGCCAAGAAGGGACAGTCACCGGGGAGCTGTTTTTT. This encodes CASSQEGTVTGELFF.